Listed below are T cell receptor beta chains from one sample, sequenced in a study of cytomegalovirus exposure and HLA in healthy donors. This table comes from immunoSEQ multiplex PCR, and its TCRdb copy is limited to in-frame clones, with some not included. The repertoire holds about 270,000 clones, with 70% to 90% as singletons. Sequenced: PBMCs. The receptors come from a young woman in good health and CMV-seronegative. The CDR3 runs from the conserved cysteine through the conserved F or W. A D gene is named only where the DNA matches it firmly. For some rows the clone size is stated as once, few or many, or as a class when expanded; others skip it.

>TRBV6-4|-|TRBJ1-2|-
CASSREGANYGYTF
TGTGCCAGCAGTCGGGAGGGAGCTAACTATGGCTACACCTTC
>TRBV2|TRBD1|TRBJ1-6|-
CASTGTGTNGNSPLHF
TGTGCCAGCACCGGGACAGGGACTAACGGCAATTCACCCCTCCACTTT
>TRBV4-3|TRBD1|TRBJ1-6|once
CASSQEFTGGFSPLHF
TGCGCCAGCAGCCAAGAATTTACAGGGGGGTTTTCACCCCTCCACTTT
>TRBV11-3|-|TRBJ2-7|-
CASSLTGYEQYF
TGTGCCAGCAGCTTAACGGGCTACGAGCAGTACTTC
>TRBV5-4|TRBD2|TRBJ2-1|-
CASSLPSGNEQFF
TGTGCCAGCAGCCTGCCTAGCGGGAATGAGCAGTTCTTC
>TRBV29-1|TRBD1|TRBJ1-1|-
CSAEGDSNTEAFF
TGCAGCGCAGAGGGGGACAGTAACACTGAAGCTTTCTTT
>TRBV6-5|-|TRBJ2-7|-
CASSSSGVTTYEQYF
TGTGCCAGCAGCTCCTCCGGGGTTACCACCTACGAGCAGTACTTC
>TRBV25-1|-|TRBJ2-2|-
CASSLTGASGELFF
TGTGCCAGCAGTTTGACGGGAGCAAGCGGGGAGCTGTTTTTT
>TRBV29-1|-|TRBJ2-3|-
CSVEDLSDTQYF
TGCAGCGTTGAAGATCTTTCGGATACGCAGTATTTT
>TRBV10-2|-|TRBJ2-3|-
CASSDQGMDTQYF
TGCGCCAGCAGTGATCAGGGGATGGATACGCAGTATTTT
>TRBV5-1|-|TRBJ1-2|-
CASSLEQFNGYTF
TGCGCCAGCAGCTTGGAACAGTTTAATGGCTACACCTTC
>TRBV11-3|-|TRBJ1-5|-
CASSLVGGFSNQPQHF
TGTGCCAGCAGCTTAGTAGGAGGTTTTAGCAATCAGCCCCAGCATTTT
>TRBV7-2|TRBD1|TRBJ2-3|many
CASRREVQGVTDTQYF
TGTGCCAGTCGGAGGGAGGTACAGGGGGTCACAGATACGCAGTATTTT
>TRBV18|TRBD2|TRBJ2-1|once
CASSPPPSGRANEQFF
TGTGCCAGCTCACCACCCCCTAGCGGGAGGGCCAATGAGCAGTTCTTC
>TRBV14|TRBD2|TRBJ2-7|-
CASSQAGGAEQYF
TGTGCCAGCAGCCAAGCGGGGGGGGCCGAGCAGTACTTC
>TRBV29-1|TRBD2|TRBJ2-5|-
CSVEERSSGDPRETQYF
TGCAGCGTTGAAGAGAGGTCTAGCGGGGATCCTCGGGAGACCCAGTACTTC
>TRBV28|-|TRBJ2-3|-
CASSLLTDTQYF
TGTGCCAGCAGTTTACTCACAGATACGCAGTATTTT
>TRBV11-1|TRBD1|TRBJ2-2|-
CASSFEGQGYGELFF
TGTGCCAGCAGCTTCGAGGGACAGGGGTACGGGGAGCTGTTTTTT
>TRBV4-1|-|TRBJ2-7|-
CASSQGAAGGYEQYF
TGCGCCAGCAGCCAAGGGGCGGCAGGGGGGTACGAGCAGTACTTC
>TRBV5-1|-|TRBJ2-6|once
CASRQQFTGANVLTF
TGCGCCAGCAGACAACAGTTCACAGGGGCCAACGTCCTGACTTTC
>TRBV6-6|TRBD2|TRBJ2-4|-
CASSLSGRAAKNIQYF
TGTGCCAGCAGTTTAAGCGGGAGGGCGGCCAAAAACATTCAGTACTTC
>TRBV10-3|-|TRBJ1-1|-
CAISESYGLTEAFF
TGTGCCATCAGTGAGTCATATGGACTCACTGAAGCTTTCTTT
>TRBV7-2|-|TRBJ1-1|-
CASSLSFEAFF
TGTGCCAGCAGCTTGTCTTTTGAAGCTTTCTTT
>TRBV7-6|TRBD1|TRBJ1-1|-
CASSLRTGRNTEAFF
TGTGCCAGCAGCTTGAGGACAGGGAGGAACACTGAAGCTTTCTTT
>TRBV27|TRBD1|TRBJ2-7|-
CASSLWDRDEQYF
TGTGCCAGCAGTTTATGGGACAGGGACGAGCAGTACTTC
>TRBV29-1|-|TRBJ1-2|once
CSVEHRVDDGYTF
TGCAGCGTTGAGCACAGGGTGGATGATGGCTACACCTTC
>TRBV28|-|TRBJ2-7|-
CASRRTGTEYEQYF
TGTGCCAGCAGACGCACAGGGACGGAATACGAGCAGTACTTC
>TRBV30|TRBD1|TRBJ1-2|-
CAWSGGTGTLYGYTF
TGTGCCTGGAGTGGAGGGACAGGGACCCTCTATGGCTACACCTTC
>TRBV7-2|-|TRBJ2-7|-
CASSLRAPGEQYF
TGTGCCAGCAGCTTACGAGCCCCCGGGGAGCAGTACTTC
>TRBV2|TRBD2|TRBJ2-3|-
CASRTSGGVSDTQYF
TGTGCCAGCAGGACTAGCGGGGGGGTCTCAGATACGCAGTATTTT
>TRBV2|-|TRBJ1-2|-
CASSSPGEWYGYTF
TGTGCCAGCAGTTCCCCAGGGGAGTGGTATGGCTACACCTTC
>TRBV11-2|-|TRBJ2-5|-
CASSLQTSISLETQYF
TGTGCCAGCAGCTTACAGACTAGTATTTCACTAGAGACCCAGTACTTC
>TRBV4-3|TRBD2|TRBJ2-3|-
CASSGGGARDTQYF
TGCGCCAGCAGTGGCGGGGGGGCTAGGGATACGCAGTATTTT
>TRBV7-2|TRBD1|TRBJ1-6|-
CASSFRDRGSPLHF
TGTGCCAGCAGCTTCCGGGACAGGGGGTCACCCCTCCACTTT
>TRBV30|TRBD2|TRBJ2-1|-
CAWSVLPGGPDEQFF
TGTGCCTGGAGTGTACTACCGGGAGGGCCGGATGAGCAGTTCTTC
>TRBV11-3|TRBD2|TRBJ2-2|-
CASSSVTSGGYTGELFF
TGTGCCAGCAGCTCCGTTACTAGCGGGGGATACACCGGGGAGCTGTTTTTT
>TRBV6-1|TRBD2|TRBJ2-7|-
CACGERGTSVYEQYF
TGTGCCTGCGGGGAGAGGGGGACTAGCGTCTACGAGCAGTACTTC
>TRBV2|TRBD1|TRBJ1-5|-
CASSGTGGRQPQHF
TGTGCCAGCAGTGGTACAGGGGGCCGGCAGCCCCAGCATTTT
>TRBV7-9|-|TRBJ1-4|-
CASSRMTGGEKLFF
TGTGCCAGCAGCCGTATGACAGGTGGTGAAAAACTGTTTTTT
>TRBV27|-|TRBJ1-2|-
CASSIHPRQNGYTF
TGTGCCAGCAGTATCCACCCCCGACAGAATGGCTACACCTTC
>TRBV13|TRBD1|TRBJ2-7|-
CASSAYRGTSSYEQYF
TGTGCCAGCAGCGCGTACAGGGGGACCAGCTCCTACGAGCAGTACTTC
>TRBV13|-|TRBJ1-5|-
CASTRGDQPQHF
TGTGCCAGCACCCGGGGTGATCAGCCCCAGCATTTT
>TRBV30|-|TRBJ1-4|-
CARTENEKLFF
TGTGCCCGGACAGAAAATGAAAAACTGTTTTTT
>TRBV4-1|-|TRBJ2-1|-
CASSQDPRQHNEQFF
TGCGCCAGCAGCCAAGACCCGCGGCAGCACAATGAGCAGTTCTTC
>TRBV5-1|-|TRBJ1-2|-
CASSLTGGVYGYTF
TGCGCCAGCAGCTTGACCGGGGGGGTATATGGCTACACCTTC
>TRBV19|TRBD2|TRBJ2-1|once
CASSIGPSGNEQFF
TGTGCCAGTAGTATAGGTCCTAGCGGGAACGAGCAGTTCTTC
>TRBV7-4|TRBD2|TRBJ2-5|-
CASSLVTSGRYQETQYF
TGTGCCAGCAGCTTAGTAACTAGCGGGAGGTACCAAGAGACCCAGTACTTC
>TRBV11-3|TRBD1|TRBJ2-3|-
CASSPWTGALGDTQYF
TGTGCCAGCAGCCCTTGGACAGGGGCGCTTGGAGATACGCAGTATTTT
>TRBV4-3|TRBD2|TRBJ2-7|-
CASSQDSPSGGYEQYF
TGCGCCAGCAGCCAAGATAGCCCTAGCGGGGGGTACGAGCAGTACTTC
>TRBV7-6|TRBD1|TRBJ1-4|-
CASSLPGQGGEKLFF
TGTGCCAGCAGCCTGCCCGGACAGGGCGGAGAAAAACTGTTTTTT
>TRBV5-1|TRBD1|TRBJ1-2|-
CASSTGTGALNGYTF
TGCGCCAGCAGCACCGGGACAGGGGCCTTGAATGGCTACACCTTC
>TRBV27|TRBD2|TRBJ2-7|-
CASSGGGNPYEQYF
TGTGCCAGCAGCGGGGGGGGGAACCCCTACGAGCAGTACTTC
>TRBV11-3|TRBD1|TRBJ2-7|-
CASSSKGQSSYEQYF
TGTGCCAGCAGCTCTAAGGGACAGAGCTCCTACGAGCAGTACTTC
>TRBV4-3|-|TRBJ1-1|once
CASSHGAWTGYTEAFF
TGCGCCAGCAGCCACGGAGCGTGGACGGGGTACACTGAAGCTTTCTTT
>TRBV11-3|TRBD2|TRBJ2-2|-
CASSLDRAGLAAGELFF
TGTGCCAGCAGCTTAGATCGAGCCGGACTAGCGGCCGGGGAGCTGTTTTTT